The clone carrying this T cell receptor beta chain was picked up many times. CDR1 is MNHEY, CDR2 SMNVEV, per germline (reference sequence). With 8 bases clipped from V and 9 bases from J, the junction kept 11 bases outside the gene matches. This CDR3 comprises 14 residues. These data come from a study of T cells in Graves' hyperthyroidism and ophthalmopathy. Amplified regions were TCR beta CDR3 sequences from RNA transcripts. Primed by the HTBI set, a first-round RT-PCR was run on the TCR CDR3. One entry per CDR3 protein results from TCRdb running MiXCR on the multiplex PCR reads. This table holds 300,000 to 350,000 distinct CDR3 sequences, under 25% found once. It was considered stable Graves' hyperthyroidism when ophthalmopathy did not progress within 18 months.

Material: blood. V usage is TRBV27 and J usage is TRBJ2-1; 9 positions agree with TRBD2. The source is a woman aged 45-59 years with Graves' hyperthyroidism. This CDR3 is CASRRTISGSEQFF. Written as DNA, the CDR3 is TGTGCCAGCCGGAGGACAATTAGCGGGAGTGAGCAGTTCTTC.